The rows below give T cell receptor beta chains drawn from one sample of a study of cytomegalovirus exposure and HLA in healthy donors. Sequenced by immunoSEQ multiplex PCR; TCRdb stores in-frame clones only, minus some. The repertoire holds approximately 210,000 clones, with around 88% as singletons. Specimen: PBMCs. These receptors originate from a woman between 18 and 29 years old in good health and CMV-seronegative. The conserved cysteine and the conserved F or W are not part of the CDR3 here.

V,J,CDR3
TRBV7-9,TRBJ2-7,ASSPGGIVYEQY
TRBV29-1,TRBJ2-2,SVLYGTGELF
TRBV19,TRBJ1-3,ASAGTGDSPGNTIY
TRBV23-1,TRBJ2-7,ASGPGQGAHEQY
TRBV5-4,TRBJ2-7,ASSLGQTGAAWGEQY
TRBV7-9,TRBJ2-5,ASSLGDRVRETQY
TRBV9,TRBJ1-2,ASSVEQGDYGYT
TRBV5-6,TRBJ2-7,ASRIWGGRDEQY
TRBV5-8,TRBJ2-5,ASSLVSGGTKETQY
TRBV9,TRBJ2-3,ASSVAAGSTDTQY
TRBV10-3,TRBJ2-7,AIRNRETYEQY
TRBV30,TRBJ2-3,AWSRDRGSADTQY
TRBV5-4,TRBJ1-1,ASSLAPGMNTEAF
TRBV5-6,TRBJ2-1,ASSFSRDNEQF
TRBV10-2,TRBJ1-1,ASRATNRGTEAF
TRBV2,TRBJ1-4,ASKLRGLNEKLF
TRBV7-6,TRBJ2-2,ASSKQGFATGELF
TRBV18,TRBJ2-7,ASSRTGTSGWEQY
TRBV4-1,TRBJ2-7,ASSQVGQASYEQY
TRBV14,TRBJ2-7,ASSQDTASGVSEQY
TRBV2,TRBJ2-3,AIRLSPTDTQY
TRBV6-4,TRBJ1-3,ASSDSGQSGNTIY
TRBV6-1,TRBJ2-7,ASSLQTDEQY
TRBV9,TRBJ1-1,ASSARLGGGEAF
TRBV5-4,TRBJ2-5,ASSLSSRQGGTQY
TRBV28,TRBJ2-3,ASSPQAGASTDTQY
TRBV30,TRBJ2-6,AWSSGTGGFSGANVLT
TRBV7-2,TRBJ2-1,ASSLGSGGNEQF
TRBV10-3,TRBJ1-2,AISEAGYGYT
TRBV5-1,TRBJ2-7,ASSWTSGPSYEQY
TRBV7-9,TRBJ2-5,ASSPPAGGHETQY
TRBV5-1,TRBJ2-2,ASSLAPTGATTGELF
TRBV29-1,TRBJ1-1,SVEAGQPGSAF
TRBV2,TRBJ1-3,ASIRTGTGNTIY
TRBV4-3,TRBJ2-1,ASSRGLAGRNEQF
TRBV19,TRBJ2-2,ASSVRTGGDTGELF
TRBV11-1,TRBJ1-2,ASSLGSTAGYT
TRBV13,TRBJ1-5,ASSLGPGTGNQPQH
TRBV14,TRBJ2-7,ASSQDYVLAGDYEQY
TRBV6-6,TRBJ2-7,ASSSPGAGRYEQY
TRBV18,TRBJ2-1,ASSSSRAGGEQF
TRBV10-3,TRBJ2-3,AISPSNSDTQY
TRBV30,TRBJ2-5,AWSGDSQETQY
TRBV4-3,TRBJ2-7,ASSQARGANYEQY
TRBV27,TRBJ2-7,ASSFLAGVYEQY
TRBV29-1,TRBJ2-1,SVEDLDSDNEQF
TRBV5-4,TRBJ2-2,ASSGRQGIVTGELF
TRBV9,TRBJ2-7,ASSDGASPSYEQY
TRBV9,TRBJ1-2,ASSLGQFYGYT
TRBV6-1,TRBJ1-5,ASRNTGGGQPQH
TRBV11-2,TRBJ1-1,ASSSGGTEAF
TRBV6-6,TRBJ2-1,ASTNPGTSGKNEQF
TRBV6-5,TRBJ2-7,ASSPGTSGPYEQY
TRBV28,TRBJ2-7,ASSPSGPSPEQY
TRBV9,TRBJ2-7,ASSVGGSGGEQY